This T cell receptor beta chain was retrieved from a study of blood T cell repertoires in COVID-19. For the study at large: Collection of acute and convalescent COVID-19 samples took place in the United States, Italy and Spain. T cells, B-cell-depleted T cells, or PBMCs provided the cDNA or gDNA that served as material.

This CDR3 is built from 13 residues. CDR1 is MNHEY and CDR2 is SMNVEV in the germline V gene (reference sequence). The ends were cut back, 10 bases at V and 3 bases at J, with 15 bases in the middle. In the original analysis: Estimates of nucleated cell counts were drawn from the amplification of reference gene primers. Sequencing was performed with immunoSEQ multiplex PCR; in TCRdb, only in-frame clones are kept and a portion is missing. V and J calls and clone size are those listed in that table; D and trimming were worked out from the DNA. The sample shows a few hundred thousand clones, about nine tenths of them seen only once. Patients of the Seattle cohort, enrolled during active infection, were followed longitudinally.

The receptor was derived from a woman in her 30s with COVID-19, enrolled during active disease. The rearrangement joins TRBV27 to TRBJ1-2, with D unclear. Sequenced material: peripheral blood. CDR3 in DNA: TGTGCCACCTCCCCGACGGGAGACTATGGCTACACCTTC. Its protein is CATSPTGDYGYTF.